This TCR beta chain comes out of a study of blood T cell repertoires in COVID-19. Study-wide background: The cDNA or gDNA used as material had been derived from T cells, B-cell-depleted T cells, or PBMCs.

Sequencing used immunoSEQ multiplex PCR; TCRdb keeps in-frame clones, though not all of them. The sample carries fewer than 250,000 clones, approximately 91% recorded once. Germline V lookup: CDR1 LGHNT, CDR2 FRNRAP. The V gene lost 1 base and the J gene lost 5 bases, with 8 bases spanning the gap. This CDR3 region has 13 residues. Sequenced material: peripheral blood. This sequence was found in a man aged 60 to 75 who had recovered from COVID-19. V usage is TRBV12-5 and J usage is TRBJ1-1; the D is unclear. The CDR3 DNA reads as TGTGCTAGTGGTTTGGGGCCGGGGACTGAAGCTTTCTTT. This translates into CASGLGPGTEAFF.